This TCR beta chain stems from a study of T-cell memory formation after mild COVID-19. At the level of the study: Clusters of TCRs were largely donor specific.

This clonotype was observed a few times. The antigen is unknown. The study's findings and limits: A second wave expanding day 15 to 37 was CD4+-biased; contracting clones were balanced. Shrinking CD4+ clones resided mostly in CM and EM, and CD8+ ones in EMRA.

In germline, CDR1 is MNHEY, CDR2 SVGEGT. V shed 7 bases and J shed 0 bases, with 13 bases lying between them. The CDR3 spans 15 residues. MiXCR, run by TCRdb on the 5' RACE reads, gives a single entry per CDR3 protein. The profile shows approximately 390,000 distinct CDR3 sequences, about 17% of them singletons. The TCR sequence derives from a man aged 18 to 29 who had mild COVID-19 (a few samples of this study predate the infection). Cell type and time point are not known. This chain uses TRBV6-2 or TRBV6-3 with TRBJ2-1; unclear D gene. The sample taken for sequencing was PBMCs or a T cell subset sorted from them (not recorded which). The CDR3: CASTFEPYSYNEQFF. CDR3 sequence (DNA): TGTGCCAGCACCTTCGAACCCTACTCCTACAATGAGCAGTTCTTC.